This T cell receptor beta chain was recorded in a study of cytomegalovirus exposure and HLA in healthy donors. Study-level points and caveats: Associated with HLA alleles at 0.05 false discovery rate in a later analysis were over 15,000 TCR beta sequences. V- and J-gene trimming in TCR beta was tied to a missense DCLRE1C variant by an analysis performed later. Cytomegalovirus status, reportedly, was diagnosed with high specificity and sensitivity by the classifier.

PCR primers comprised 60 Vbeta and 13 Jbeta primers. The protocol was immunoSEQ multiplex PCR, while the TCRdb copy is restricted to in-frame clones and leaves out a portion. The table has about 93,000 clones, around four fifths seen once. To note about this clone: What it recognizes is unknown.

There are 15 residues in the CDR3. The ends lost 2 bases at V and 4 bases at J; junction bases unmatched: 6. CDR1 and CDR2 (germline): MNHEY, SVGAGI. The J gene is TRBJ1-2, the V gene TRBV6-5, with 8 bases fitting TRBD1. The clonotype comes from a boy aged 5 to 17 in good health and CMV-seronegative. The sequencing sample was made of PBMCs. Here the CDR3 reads CASSYVRQGTYGYTF. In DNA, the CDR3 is TGTGCCAGCAGTTACGTGAGACAGGGGACCTATGGCTACACCTTC.